This record looks at one TCR beta chain sequence and its context. Its antigen has not been determined. No much larger clonotype is one base removed from it; base qualities were not supplied. The data were obtained in a study of blood T cell repertoires in COVID-19 (dated by TCRdb to 2018 to 2021). Context from the whole study: Samples covering the acute and convalescent phases of COVID-19 were provided by collaborators in the United States, Italy and Spain. The material from the prospective study consisted of cDNA or gDNA derived from T cells, B-cell-depleted T cells, or PBMCs. Deeply sampled blood TCRbeta repertoires from subjects exposed to, actively infected with, or recovered from COVID-19 were included in the dataset. The repertoires were released in a freely available public database intended as a resource for research on the immune response to SARS-CoV-2. Samples came from the ongoing ImmuneRACE study (first 160 participants) plus 1,254 subjects from 6 global collaborators. The sample metadata nearly always contained a de-identified subject ID, COVID-19 status, age in years and sex. Where available, HLA class I and class II types were taken from metadata supplied by the sample provider and were not determined by assay-based typing.

General study outcomes and caveats: The quantity of clinical and demographic metadata differed by source and by participant and was supplied without curation.

Samples from volunteer blood donors who had recovered from COVID-19 were contributed by a second Seattle source. The collaborating institutions used their own protocols to collect whole blood in K2EDTA tubes. For TCRbeta analysis, collaborators shipped samples as frozen whole blood, isolated PBMCs, or DNA extracted from either of those sample types. TCRbeta CDR3 regions were amplified from genomic DNA using the immunoSEQ Assay, a bias-controlled multiplex PCR. Per the source publication's procedure: Nucleated cell counts per sample were estimated from amplification of reference gene primers within the assay. Sequence reads were collapsed and filtered to measure the absolute abundance of every unique TCRbeta CDR3 rearrangement. For each sample, productive Simpson clonality was calculated as the square root of Simpson's diversity index across productive rearrangements. The table was pulled from immuneACCESS by TCRdb, which kept in-frame rearrangements only. Such tables lose some clones; where checked, under half of the loss comes from unresolved V genes, and the rest has no known cause. D and trimming come from the DNA, and the V and J calls and clone size come from that table. This sample comprises some 240,000 clones, 65% to 90% of them detected only once. Of the sample, under 1.5% is held by the ten largest clones.

Looking up the germline V gene (reference sequence) yields CDR1 LGHDT and CDR2 YNNKEL. V gives up 1 base and J gives up 4 bases, and the segment between their germline ends measures 13 bases. The CDR3 contains 15 residues, cysteine and phenylalanine counted. CDR3 DNA only is kept here, 45 bases in frame from base 1. The receptor comes from a woman between 40 and 55 years old who had recovered from COVID-19. Here the chain combines TRBV3-1 (or the pseudogene TRBV3-2) and TRBJ1-2; the D gene is perhaps TRBD1, on 5 matching bases. Sequencing used peripheral blood. The DNA sequence is given as TGTGCCAGCAGCCAAGGTGACAGATACTCCTATGGCTACACCTTC. Translated, it gives CASSQGDRYSYGYTF.